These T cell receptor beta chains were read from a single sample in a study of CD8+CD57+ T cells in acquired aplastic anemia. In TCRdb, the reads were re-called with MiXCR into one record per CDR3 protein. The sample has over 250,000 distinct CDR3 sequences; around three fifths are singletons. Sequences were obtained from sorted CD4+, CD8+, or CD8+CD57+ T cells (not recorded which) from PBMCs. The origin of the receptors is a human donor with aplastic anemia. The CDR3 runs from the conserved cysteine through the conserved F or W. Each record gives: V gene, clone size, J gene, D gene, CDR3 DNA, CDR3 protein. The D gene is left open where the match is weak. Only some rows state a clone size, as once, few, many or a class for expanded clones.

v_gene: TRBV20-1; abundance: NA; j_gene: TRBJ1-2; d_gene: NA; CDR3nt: TGCAGTGCTAGAGATGGGGCGTCGCATGGCTACACCTTC; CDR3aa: CSARDGASHGYTF
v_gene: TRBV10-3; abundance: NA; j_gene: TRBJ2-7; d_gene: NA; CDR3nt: TGTGCCAACAGCGAGAGGTACGAGCAGTACTTC; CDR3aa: CANSERYEQYF
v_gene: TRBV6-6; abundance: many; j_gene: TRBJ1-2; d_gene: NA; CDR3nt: TGTGCCAGCAGTTACTCAGAAGGGATCGGCTACACCTTC; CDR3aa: CASSYSEGIGYTF
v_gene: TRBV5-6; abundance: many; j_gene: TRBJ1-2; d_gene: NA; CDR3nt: TGTGCCAGCAGCTTGGACAGCTATGGCTACACCTTC; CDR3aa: CASSLDSYGYTF
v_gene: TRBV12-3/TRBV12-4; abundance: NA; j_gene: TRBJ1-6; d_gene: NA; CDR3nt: TGTGCCAGCAGACAAAGACAGGATTCACCCCTCCACTTT; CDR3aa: CASRQRQDSPLHF
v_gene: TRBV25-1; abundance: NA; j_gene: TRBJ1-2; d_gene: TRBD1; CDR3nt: TGTGCCAGCAGTGCCGATGTAACAGGGGGATATGGCTACACCTTC; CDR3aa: CASSADVTGGYGYTF
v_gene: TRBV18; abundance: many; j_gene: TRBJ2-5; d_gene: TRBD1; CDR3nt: TGTGCCAGCTCATCCCTGTTAGGACAGGGAACAGAGACCCAGTACTTC; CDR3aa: CASSSLLGQGTETQYF
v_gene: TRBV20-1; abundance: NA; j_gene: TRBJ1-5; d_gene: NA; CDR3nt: TGCAGTGCTAGTGCGGGATACGTTCAGCCCCAGCATTTT; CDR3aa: CSASAGYVQPQHF
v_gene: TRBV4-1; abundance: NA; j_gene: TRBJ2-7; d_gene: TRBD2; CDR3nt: TGCGCCAGCAGCCAAGCGGGTCGGGGGGACCCCTACGAGCAGTACTTC; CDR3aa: CASSQAGRGDPYEQYF
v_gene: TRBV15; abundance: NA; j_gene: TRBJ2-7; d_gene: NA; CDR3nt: TGTGCCACCAGCAGAGATCGGGCAGAAACGAGCGAGCAGTACTTC; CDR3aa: CATSRDRAETSEQYF
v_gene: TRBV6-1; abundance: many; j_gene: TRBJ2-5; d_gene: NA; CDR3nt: TGTGCCAGCAGTGAACAGGGAGCGGAGACCCAGTACTTC; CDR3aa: CASSEQGAETQYF
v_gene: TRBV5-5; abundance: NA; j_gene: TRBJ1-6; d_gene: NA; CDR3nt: TGTGCCAGCAGCTGGGAGACACAGGTTAATTCACCCCTCCACTTT; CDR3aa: CASSWETQVNSPLHF
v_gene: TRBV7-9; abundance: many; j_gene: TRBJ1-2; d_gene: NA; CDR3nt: TGTGCCAGCAGCTTAAATGGGGGCCGTGGCTACACCTTC; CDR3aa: CASSLNGGRGYTF
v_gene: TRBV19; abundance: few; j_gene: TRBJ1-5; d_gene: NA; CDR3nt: TGTGCCAGTAGTATATGGGGGCAGGGTCAGCCCCAGCATTTT; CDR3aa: CASSIWGQGQPQHF
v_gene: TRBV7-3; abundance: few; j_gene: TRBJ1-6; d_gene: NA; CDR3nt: TGTGCCAGCAGCTTTCGGGTCTCACCCCTCCACTTT; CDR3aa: CASSFRVSPLHF
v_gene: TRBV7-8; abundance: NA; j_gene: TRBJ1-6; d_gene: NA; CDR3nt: TGTGCCAGCAGCCCCAGGGGAACACACAATTCACCCCTCCACTTT; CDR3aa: CASSPRGTHNSPLHF
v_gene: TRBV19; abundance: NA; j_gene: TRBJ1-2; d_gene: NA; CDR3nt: TGTGCCAGTAGTATGAGTGGGAGGGGCGCGGGGTACACCTTC; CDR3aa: CASSMSGRGAGYTF
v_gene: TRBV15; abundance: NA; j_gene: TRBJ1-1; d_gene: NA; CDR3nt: TGTGCCACCAGCACCAGGGTCACGGGGGTGGGAACTGAAGCTTTCTTT; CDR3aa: CATSTRVTGVGTEAFF
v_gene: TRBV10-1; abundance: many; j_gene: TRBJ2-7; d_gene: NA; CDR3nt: TGCGCCAGCAGTGTACAGGGAACCTACGAGCAGTACTTC; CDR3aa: CASSVQGTYEQYF
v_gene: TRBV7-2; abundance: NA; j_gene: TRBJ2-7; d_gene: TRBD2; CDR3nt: TGTGCCAGCAGCTACGATGGGGGGGGCTCCTACGAGCAGTACTTC; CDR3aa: CASSYDGGGSYEQYF
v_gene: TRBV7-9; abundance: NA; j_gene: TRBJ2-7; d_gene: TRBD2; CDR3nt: TGTGCCAGCAGCTTAGGGGACAGGGGACTAGCGGGGGTCTACGAGCAGTACTTC; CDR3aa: CASSLGDRGLAGVYEQYF
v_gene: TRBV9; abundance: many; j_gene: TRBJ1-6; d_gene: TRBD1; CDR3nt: TGTGCCAGCAGCGTCGGGACAGGCGAGACACCCCTCCACTTT; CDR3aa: CASSVGTGETPLHF
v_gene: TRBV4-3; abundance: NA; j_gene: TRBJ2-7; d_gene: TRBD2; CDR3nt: TGCGCCAGCAGCCAAGAGGCGGGGGGCTACGAGCAGTACTTC; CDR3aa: CASSQEAGGYEQYF
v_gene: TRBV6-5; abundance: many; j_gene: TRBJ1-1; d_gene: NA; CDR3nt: TGTGCCAGCAGCCCTTGGGCCCACCCGGCGGCTGAAGCTTTCTTT; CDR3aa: CASSPWAHPAAEAFF
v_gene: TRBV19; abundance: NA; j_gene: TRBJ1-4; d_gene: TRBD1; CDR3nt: TGTGCCAGTAGTATAGGGGACAGGGGGGTCGTTAAACTGTTTTTT; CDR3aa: CASSIGDRGVVKLFF
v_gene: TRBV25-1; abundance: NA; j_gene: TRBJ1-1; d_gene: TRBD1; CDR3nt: TGTGCCACACAAGCACCGGACAGGATGAACACTGAGGCTTTCTTT; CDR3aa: CATQAPDRMNTEAFF
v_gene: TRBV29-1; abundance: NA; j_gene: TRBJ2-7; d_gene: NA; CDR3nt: TGCAGCGGCGGACAGCACTACGAGCAGTACTTC; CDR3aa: CSGGQHYEQYF
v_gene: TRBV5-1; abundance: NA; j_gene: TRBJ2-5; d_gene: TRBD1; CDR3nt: TGCGCCAGCAGCCCTAGACAGGGGGAGACCCAGTACTTC; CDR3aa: CASSPRQGETQYF
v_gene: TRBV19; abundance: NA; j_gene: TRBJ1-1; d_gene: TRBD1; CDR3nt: TGTGCCAGTAGTACAGAGGGGGCGACGAACACTGAAGCTTTCTTT; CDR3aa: CASSTEGATNTEAFF
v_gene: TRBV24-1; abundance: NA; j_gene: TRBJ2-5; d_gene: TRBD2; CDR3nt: TGTGCCACCAGTGATACGGCGGGGGGCCAAGAGACCCAGTACTTC; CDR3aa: CATSDTAGGQETQYF
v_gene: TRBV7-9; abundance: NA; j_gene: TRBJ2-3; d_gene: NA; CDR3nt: TGTGCCAGCAGCGTCTCCTCCTCAGATACGCAGTATTTT; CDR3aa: CASSVSSSDTQYF
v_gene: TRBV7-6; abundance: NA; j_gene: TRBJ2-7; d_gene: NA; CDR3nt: TGTGCCAGCAGCTCCTTCCGGCAGTCCTACGAGCAGTACTTC; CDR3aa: CASSSFRQSYEQYF
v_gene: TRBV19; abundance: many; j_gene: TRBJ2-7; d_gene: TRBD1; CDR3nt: TGTGCCAGTAGTTTATACGACAGGGGCCCCTACGAGCAGTACTTC; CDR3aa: CASSLYDRGPYEQYF
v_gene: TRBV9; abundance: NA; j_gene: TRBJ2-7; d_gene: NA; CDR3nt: TGTGCCAGCAGCCAAGATCGACAATGGGAGCAGTACTTC; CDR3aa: CASSQDRQWEQYF
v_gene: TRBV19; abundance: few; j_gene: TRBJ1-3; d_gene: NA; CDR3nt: TGTGCCAGTAGTAGGTTGAGTGGAAACACCATATATTTT; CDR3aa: CASSRLSGNTIYF
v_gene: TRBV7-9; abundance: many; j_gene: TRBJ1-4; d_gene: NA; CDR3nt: TGTGCCAGCAGCTTATCGCTTTGGGGCTATGAAAAACTGTTTTTT; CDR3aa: CASSLSLWGYEKLFF
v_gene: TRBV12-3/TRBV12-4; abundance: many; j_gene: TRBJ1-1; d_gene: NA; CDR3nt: TGTGCCAGCAGTTTCTTTATGGGCACTGAAGCTTTCTTT; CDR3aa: CASSFFMGTEAFF
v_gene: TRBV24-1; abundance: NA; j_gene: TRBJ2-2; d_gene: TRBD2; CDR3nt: TGTGCCACCAGTGATTTTAGCGGGGGGAACACCGGGGAGCTGTTTTTT; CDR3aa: CATSDFSGGNTGELFF
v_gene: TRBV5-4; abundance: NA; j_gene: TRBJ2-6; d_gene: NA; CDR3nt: TGTGCCAGCAGCTTGGCCATGGGGTCCGAATCCTGGGCCAACGTCCTGACTTTC; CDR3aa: CASSLAMGSESWANVLTF